A single TCR beta chain is shown here with its context. The entry originates in a study of blood T cell repertoires in COVID-19. The overall study: The analysed material was cDNA or gDNA that came from T cells, B-cell-depleted T cells, or PBMCs.

Those who participated ranged in age from about 18 to 95 years and resided in under 25 US areas. Participants had their cohort set by participant-reported clinical history. CDR3 length: 17 residues. Per germline, CDR1 LGHNA and CDR2 YNFKEQ. V lost 0 bases and J lost 7; bases outside the gene matches: 7. In the study's own analysis: Reference gene primer amplification gave estimated nucleated cell counts. Some clones are missing from TCRdb's copy, which holds only in-frame ones; the method was immunoSEQ multiplex PCR. V, J and clone size are those of that table, while D and trimming were read from the DNA. This sample yields fewer than 250,000 clones, of which more than 75% are seen a single time; around 17% belongs to the top ten.

The sample consisted of PBMCs or T cells enriched from blood (not recorded which). This clonotype originated in a woman aged 50 to 60 with acute COVID-19. The chain couples TRBV4-2 to TRBJ2-4; 12 bases line up with TRBD1. Here the CDR3 DNA reads TGTGCCAGCAGCCAAGACGGGACAGGGGGCCAAAGGAACATTCAGTACTTC. This gives the protein CASSQDGTGGQRNIQYF.